Listed below are T cell receptor beta chains from one sample, sequenced in a study of OX40 agonist ivuxolimab in advanced cancers. Clones were read by immunoSEQ multiplex PCR, and TCRdb kept only the in-frame ones, dropping some. This sample has 70,000 to 75,000 clones, with 65% to 90% found just once. Source: CD4+ or CD8+ T cells sorted from blood, taken in a trial of the OX40 agonist ivuxolimab. Receptors were obtained from an adult with an advanced solid tumor such as melanoma, head and neck, liver or kidney cancer. Both conserved end residues are part of each CDR3. Each record gives: V gene, J gene, clone size, D gene, CDR3 DNA, CDR3 protein. A D gene is named only where the DNA matches it firmly. The size of a clone is reported for some rows only, either as once, few or many, or as a class for expanded clones.

V: TRBV4-3; J: TRBJ2-3; size: few; D: TRBD2; DNA: TGCGCCAGCAGCTTGCTAGCGGGAGGTACAGATACGCAGTATTTT; CDR3: CASSLLAGGTDTQYF
V: TRBV5-1; J: TRBJ1-1; size: -; D: -; DNA: TGCGCCAGCAGCTTGGGGCGGCCACCCCTGAACACTGAAGCTTTCTTT; CDR3: CASSLGRPPLNTEAFF
V: TRBV5-6; J: TRBJ1-1; size: few; D: -; DNA: TGTGCCAGCAGCTTGGCGAACACTGAAGCTTTCTTT; CDR3: CASSLANTEAFF
V: TRBV2; J: TRBJ2-2; size: -; D: -; DNA: TGTGCCAGCATGGTCAACACCGGGGAGCTGTTTTTT; CDR3: CASMVNTGELFF
V: TRBV30; J: TRBJ2-2; size: -; D: -; DNA: TGTGCCTGGAGCCCCCACACCGGGGAGCTGTTTTTT; CDR3: CAWSPHTGELFF
V: TRBV7-2; J: TRBJ2-5; size: -; D: TRBD1; DNA: TGTGCCAGCAGCCGACAGGGGCTAGGGGAGACCCAGTACTTC; CDR3: CASSRQGLGETQYF
V: TRBV5-6; J: TRBJ2-3; size: -; D: -; DNA: TGTGCCAGCAGCTTGCTTTTAGATACGCAGTATTTT; CDR3: CASSLLLDTQYF
V: TRBV5-1; J: TRBJ2-2; size: -; D: -; DNA: TGCGCCAGCAGCTTCACTAGTTTAGGGGAGCTGTTTTTT; CDR3: CASSFTSLGELFF
V: TRBV2; J: TRBJ2-2; size: -; D: TRBD2; DNA: TGTGCCAGAGGCGGTCGACTAGCGGCGATGCCGAACACCGGGGAGCTGTTTTTT; CDR3: CARGGRLAAMPNTGELFF
V: TRBV28; J: TRBJ1-2; size: -; D: -; DNA: TGTGCCACGGAACCTAACTATGGCTACACCTTC; CDR3: CATEPNYGYTF
V: TRBV5-1; J: TRBJ1-1; size: -; D: -; DNA: TGCGCCAGCAGCTTGGTGGGGGGCCCCATGAACACTGAAGCTTTCTTT; CDR3: CASSLVGGPMNTEAFF
V: TRBV5-6; J: TRBJ1-2; size: -; D: -; DNA: TGTGCCAGCAGCCCTCCCATCGGTACAGAAGTCTACACCTTC; CDR3: CASSPPIGTEVYTF
V: TRBV30; J: TRBJ1-5; size: -; D: TRBD1; DNA: TGTGCCTGGAGTGCTTGGGACAGCGCAACCGTTAGCAATCAGCCCCAGCATTTT; CDR3: CAWSAWDSATVSNQPQHF
V: TRBV6-1; J: TRBJ2-7; size: -; D: -; DNA: TGTGCCAGCAGTGATTCTGAGGGGCTCGAGCAGTACTTC; CDR3: CASSDSEGLEQYF
V: TRBV19; J: TRBJ2-5; size: -; D: -; DNA: TGTGCCAGTAGTACAGGGTCCCAAGAGACCCAGTACTTC; CDR3: CASSTGSQETQYF
V: TRBV10-1; J: TRBJ2-7; size: -; D: TRBD1; DNA: TGCGCCAGCAGCCGGGACAGGGGGAGATACGAGCAGTACTTC; CDR3: CASSRDRGRYEQYF
V: TRBV6-4; J: TRBJ2-7; size: -; D: -; DNA: TGTGCCAGCAGTGCCCGTACAGCGGGCCCCTACGAGCAGTACTTC; CDR3: CASSARTAGPYEQYF
V: TRBV6-1; J: TRBJ1-5; size: -; D: -; DNA: TGTGCCAGCAGTGAAAGAACTTTCAATCAGCCCCAGCATTTT; CDR3: CASSERTFNQPQHF
V: TRBV9; J: TRBJ2-4; size: -; D: -; DNA: TGTGCCAGCAGCGCCGGGACAACGTCCTCTGGAAACATTCAGTACTTC; CDR3: CASSAGTTSSGNIQYF
V: TRBV2; J: TRBJ2-1; size: -; D: -; DNA: TGTGCCAGCAGTGATGCGAGTTGGGGCAATGAGCAGTTCTTC; CDR3: CASSDASWGNEQFF
V: TRBV29-1; J: TRBJ1-1; size: few; D: -; DNA: TGCAGCGCCTCCGAGCCCTCCACTGAAGCTTTCTTT; CDR3: CSASEPSTEAFF
V: TRBV7-9; J: TRBJ1-1; size: -; D: -; DNA: TGTGCCAGCAGCTTAGCGACAGAATCGGCTGAAGCTTTCTTT; CDR3: CASSLATESAEAFF
V: TRBV7-9; J: TRBJ2-1; size: -; D: -; DNA: TGTGCCAGCAGCCCGAAAGGGGGGTCGGACAATGAGCAGTTCTTC; CDR3: CASSPKGGSDNEQFF
V: TRBV7-8; J: TRBJ1-3; size: -; D: -; DNA: TGTGCCAGCAGCTTCGGGGGGTTGTCCGGAAACACCATATATTTT; CDR3: CASSFGGLSGNTIYF
V: TRBV5-1; J: TRBJ2-5; size: once; D: -; DNA: TGCGCCAGCAGCTTGGCCTATGGGGAGACCCAGTACTTC; CDR3: CASSLAYGETQYF
V: TRBV4-1; J: TRBJ1-4; size: -; D: -; DNA: TGCGCCAGCAGCCAAGGCCCGACAGGAATTAATGAAAAACTGTTTTTT; CDR3: CASSQGPTGINEKLFF
V: TRBV11-3; J: TRBJ2-1; size: -; D: -; DNA: TGTGCCAGCAGCCCGGGACAATACAATGAGCAGTTCTTC; CDR3: CASSPGQYNEQFF
V: TRBV19; J: TRBJ1-1; size: -; D: -; DNA: TGTGCCAGTAGTATTAAGGCAGGAGGCACTGAAGCTTTCTTT; CDR3: CASSIKAGGTEAFF
V: TRBV7-8; J: TRBJ2-1; size: -; D: TRBD2; DNA: TGTGCCAGCAGCCCAGGGGGACTAGCGGGGACCCCTTCTGAGCAGTTCTTC; CDR3: CASSPGGLAGTPSEQFF
V: TRBV14; J: TRBJ2-7; size: -; D: -; DNA: TGTGCCAGCAGCCAAGTGGACGCATTCGGGCAGTACTTC; CDR3: CASSQVDAFGQYF
V: TRBV5-1; J: TRBJ2-3; size: -; D: TRBD1; DNA: TGCGCCAGCAGCTTGGACAGGGGGCCCGATACGCAGTATTTT; CDR3: CASSLDRGPDTQYF
V: TRBV2; J: TRBJ2-7; size: -; D: TRBD1; DNA: TGTGCCAGCAGTGGCCGGGACAGGGGGGAAGAGCAGTACTTC; CDR3: CASSGRDRGEEQYF
V: TRBV2; J: TRBJ1-5; size: -; D: -; DNA: TGTGCCAGCCGGGTTTGGGGTGATGGCAATCAGCCCCAGCATTTT; CDR3: CASRVWGDGNQPQHF
V: TRBV25-1; J: TRBJ2-2; size: -; D: -; DNA: TGTGCCAGCAGTGGGCCTCTTGGGGAGCTGTTTTTT; CDR3: CASSGPLGELFF
V: TRBV4-1; J: TRBJ2-3; size: -; D: -; DNA: TGCGCCAGCAGCAAGACGCCTTATCGGGGTAGCACAGATACGCAGTATTTT; CDR3: CASSKTPYRGSTDTQYF
V: TRBV11-3; J: TRBJ2-1; size: -; D: TRBD2; DNA: TGTGCCAGCAGCTCTGGGGGGGAGTCCTCCAATGAGCAGTTCTTC; CDR3: CASSSGGESSNEQFF
V: TRBV21-1; J: TRBJ2-5; size: -; D: -; DNA: TGTGCCAGCAGCAAAGCGCTCACGACCGGCCTCCAAGAGACCCAGTACTTC; CDR3: CASSKALTTGLQETQYF
V: TRBV6-6; J: TRBJ1-2; size: once; D: TRBD1; DNA: TGTGCCAGCAGTTTCCCAATGACAGGGTCTGACTATGGCTACACCTTC; CDR3: CASSFPMTGSDYGYTF
V: TRBV2; J: TRBJ1-2; size: -; D: -; DNA: TGTGCCAGCAGTGAATTCCAGGGCTATGGCTACACCTTC; CDR3: CASSEFQGYGYTF
V: TRBV5-6; J: TRBJ2-1; size: -; D: -; DNA: TGTGCCAGCAGCCCCGGACGGTACAATGAGCAGTTCTTC; CDR3: CASSPGRYNEQFF
V: TRBV5-4; J: TRBJ2-5; size: -; D: TRBD1; DNA: TGTGCCAGCAGCCATCCTACGCTCGGACAGGGGGTAGAGACCCAGTACTTC; CDR3: CASSHPTLGQGVETQYF
V: TRBV19; J: TRBJ2-3; size: -; D: TRBD2; DNA: TGTGCCAGTAGAAAATCCCGGAATAGCGGGGGGGCCACAGATACGCAGTATTTT; CDR3: CASRKSRNSGGATDTQYF
V: TRBV19; J: TRBJ2-7; size: -; D: -; DNA: TGTGCCAGTAGTCCGACAGGAACCACCTACGAGCAGTACTTC; CDR3: CASSPTGTTYEQYF
V: TRBV5-1; J: TRBJ1-2; size: -; D: TRBD1; DNA: TGCGCCAGCAGCTCGACAGGGGATGACTATGGCTACACCTTC; CDR3: CASSSTGDDYGYTF
V: TRBV5-5; J: TRBJ2-1; size: -; D: TRBD2; DNA: TGTGCCAGCAGAGGGGTTAGCGGGAGCAATGAGCAGTTCTTC; CDR3: CASRGVSGSNEQFF
V: TRBV5-4; J: TRBJ2-7; size: -; D: -; DNA: TGTGCCAGCAGCTTTCAACAGGACGAGCAGTACTTC; CDR3: CASSFQQDEQYF
V: TRBV19; J: TRBJ1-2; size: once; D: TRBD1; DNA: TGTGCCAGTAGTATGAAGCAGGGGGGAATTGGTGGCTACACCTTC; CDR3: CASSMKQGGIGGYTF
V: TRBV11-2; J: TRBJ2-3; size: -; D: -; DNA: TGTGCCAGCAGCTTAAGGCCGGGAGGCACAGATACGCAGTATTTT; CDR3: CASSLRPGGTDTQYF
V: TRBV2; J: TRBJ2-7; size: -; D: -; DNA: TGTGCCAGCAGAGCCGGGACGACTAGGCTTGGGGAGCAGTACTTC; CDR3: CASRAGTTRLGEQYF
V: TRBV28; J: TRBJ1-1; size: -; D: TRBD1; DNA: TGTGCCAGCAGCCTCGGACAGGTGAACACTGAAGCTTTCTTT; CDR3: CASSLGQVNTEAFF
V: TRBV6-1; J: TRBJ1-1; size: -; D: -; DNA: TGTGCCAGCAGTCTTCAACTTTTGAACACTGAAGCTTTCTTT; CDR3: CASSLQLLNTEAFF
V: TRBV11-3; J: TRBJ2-2; size: once; D: TRBD1; DNA: TGTGCCAGCAAACCCCGGGGACAGGGTTTAGACACCGGGGAGCTGTTTTTT; CDR3: CASKPRGQGLDTGELFF
V: TRBV6-5; J: TRBJ1-3; size: -; D: -; DNA: TGTGCCAGCAGTTACTCGGGGGGCCTCTCTGGAAACACCATATATTTT; CDR3: CASSYSGGLSGNTIYF
V: TRBV10-2; J: TRBJ2-3; size: -; D: TRBD2; DNA: TGCGCCAGCAGTGAGTCAGGAACTAGCGGCCGCCGGGATACGCAGTATTTT; CDR3: CASSESGTSGRRDTQYF